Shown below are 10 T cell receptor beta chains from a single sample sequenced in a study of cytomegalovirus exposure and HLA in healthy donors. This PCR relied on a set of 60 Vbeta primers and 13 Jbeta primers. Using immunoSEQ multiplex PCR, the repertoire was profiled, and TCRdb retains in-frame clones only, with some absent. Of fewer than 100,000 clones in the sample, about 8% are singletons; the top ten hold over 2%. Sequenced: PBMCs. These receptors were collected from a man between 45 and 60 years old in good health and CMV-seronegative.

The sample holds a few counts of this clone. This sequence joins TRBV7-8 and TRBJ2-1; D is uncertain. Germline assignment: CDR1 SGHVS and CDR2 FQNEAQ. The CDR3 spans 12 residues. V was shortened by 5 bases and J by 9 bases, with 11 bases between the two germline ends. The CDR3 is CASSPLSSEQFF. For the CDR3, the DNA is TGTGCCAGCAGCCCGCTATCAAGTGAGCAGTTCTTC.

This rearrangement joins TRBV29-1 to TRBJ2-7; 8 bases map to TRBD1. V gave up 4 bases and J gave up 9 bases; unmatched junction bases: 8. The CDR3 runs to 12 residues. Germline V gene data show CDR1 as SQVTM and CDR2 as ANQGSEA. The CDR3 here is CSVAGTGDGQYF. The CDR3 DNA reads TGCAGCGTTGCCGGGACAGGCGACGGGCAGTACTTC.

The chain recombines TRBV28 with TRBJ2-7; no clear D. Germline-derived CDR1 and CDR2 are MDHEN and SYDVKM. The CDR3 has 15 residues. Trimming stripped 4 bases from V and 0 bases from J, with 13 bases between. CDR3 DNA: TGTGCCAGCAGTTCTTACCAGGTCTCCTCCTACGAGCAGTACTTC. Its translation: CASSSYQVSSYEQYF.

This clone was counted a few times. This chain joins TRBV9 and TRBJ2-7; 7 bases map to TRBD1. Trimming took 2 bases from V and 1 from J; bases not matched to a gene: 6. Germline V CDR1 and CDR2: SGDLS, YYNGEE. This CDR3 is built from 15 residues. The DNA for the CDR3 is TGTGCCAGCAGCGTCGGGACAGCTATTTCCTACGAGCAGTACTTC. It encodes CASSVGTAISYEQYF.

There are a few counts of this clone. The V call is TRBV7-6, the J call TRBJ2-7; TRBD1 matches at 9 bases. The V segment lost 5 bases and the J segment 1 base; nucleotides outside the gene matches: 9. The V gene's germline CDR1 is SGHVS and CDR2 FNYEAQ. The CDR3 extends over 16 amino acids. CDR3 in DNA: TGTGCCAGCAGCCCGAATCGGGACAGGGATTCCTACGAGCAGTACTTC. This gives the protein CASSPNRDRDSYEQYF.

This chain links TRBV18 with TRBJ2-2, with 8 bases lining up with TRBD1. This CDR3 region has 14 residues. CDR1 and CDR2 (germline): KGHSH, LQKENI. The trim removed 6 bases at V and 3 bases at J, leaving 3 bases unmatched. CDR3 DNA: TGTGCCAGCTCGCCGGGACAGGACACCGGGGAGCTGTTTTTT. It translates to CASSPGQDTGELFF. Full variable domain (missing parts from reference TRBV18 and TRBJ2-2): NAGVMQNPRHLVRRRGQEARLRCSPMKGHSHVYWYRQLPEEGLKFMVYLQKENIIDESGMPKERFSAEFPKEGPSILRIQQVVRGDSAAYFCASSPGQDTGELFFGEGSRLTVL.

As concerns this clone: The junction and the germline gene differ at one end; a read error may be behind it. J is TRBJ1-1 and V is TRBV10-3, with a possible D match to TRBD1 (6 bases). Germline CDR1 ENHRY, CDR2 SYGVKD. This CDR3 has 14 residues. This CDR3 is CAISEGQLKTEAFF. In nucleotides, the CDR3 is TGTGCCATCAGTGAGGGACAGTTGAAGACTGAAGCTTTCTTT.

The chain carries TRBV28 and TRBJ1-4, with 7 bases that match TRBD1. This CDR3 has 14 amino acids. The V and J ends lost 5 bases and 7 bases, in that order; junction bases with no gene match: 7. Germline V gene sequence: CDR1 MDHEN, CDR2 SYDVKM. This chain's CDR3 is CASSPTGLLEKLFF. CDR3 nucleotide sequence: TGTGCCAGCAGTCCGACAGGGCTGCTTGAAAAACTGTTTTTT. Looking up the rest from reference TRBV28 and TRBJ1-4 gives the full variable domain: DVKVTQSSRYLVKRTGEKVFLECVQDMDHENMFWYRQDPGLGLRLIYFSYDVKMKEKGDIPEGYSVSREKKERFSLILESASTNQTSMYLCASSPTGLLEKLFFGSGTQLSVL.

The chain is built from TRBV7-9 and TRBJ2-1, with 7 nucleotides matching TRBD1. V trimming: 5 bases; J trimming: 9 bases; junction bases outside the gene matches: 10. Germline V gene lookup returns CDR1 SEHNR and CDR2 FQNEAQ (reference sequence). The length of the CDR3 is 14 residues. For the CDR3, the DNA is TGTGCCAGCAGCCCCGGGACAGTTTTTGGTGAGCAGTTCTTC. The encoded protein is CASSPGTVFGEQFF.

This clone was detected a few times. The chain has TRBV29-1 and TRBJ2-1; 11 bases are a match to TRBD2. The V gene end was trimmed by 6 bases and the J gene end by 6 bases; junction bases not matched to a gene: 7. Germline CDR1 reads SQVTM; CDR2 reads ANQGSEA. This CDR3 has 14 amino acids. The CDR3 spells CSVRTSGPLNEQFF. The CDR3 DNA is TGCAGCGTCAGGACTAGCGGGCCCCTCAATGAGCAGTTCTTC.